Each of the 24 T cell receptor beta chains below was sequenced from the same sample in a study of blood T cells in healthy people across ages. Using a J-beta primer mix together with a sample-barcoded 5' primer, a second PCR was run for about 6 to 12 cycles. TCRdb re-derived calls from the 5' RACE reads in MiXCR, one entry per CDR3 protein. The table shows roughly 1,700,000 distinct CDR3 sequences, with approximately 28% occurring only once. The sequenced sample was blood. These receptor sequences come from a woman aged 25-40 years in good health.

As concerns this clonotype: This may arise from a read error, as a much more abundant clone is one base away. The gene calls are TRBV29-1 and TRBJ2-7, with D perhaps TRBD1 (5 bases). This CDR3 region has 13 residues. CDR1 and CDR2 from the germline V gene are SQVTM and ANQGSEA. CDR3 coding DNA: TGCAGCGTTGATTCCACAGGTCCCGCCGAGCAGGACTTC. Protein product: CSVDSTGPAEQDF.

The gene calls are TRBV5-1 and TRBJ1-1, with TRBD1 matching 8 bases. The ends lost 4 bases at V and 0 bases at J; junction bases unmatched: 8. The CDR3 contains 16 residues. Germline V lookup: CDR1 SGHRS, CDR2 YFSETQ. This CDR3 is CASSQRGDRLNTEAFF. The CDR3 bases are TGCGCCAGCAGCCAGAGGGGGGACAGGTTGAACACTGAAGCTTTCTTT.

The J gene is TRBJ2-1, the V gene TRBV28; TRBD2 is a possible D gene (5 bases). Germline assignment: CDR1 MDHEN and CDR2 SYDVKM. This CDR3 spans 14 amino acids. Trimming stripped 7 bases from V and 7 bases from J, with 17 bases between. CDR3 sequence reads: CASTTSDWINEQFF. The CDR3 DNA reads TGTGCCAGCACCACCTCGGACTGGATTAATGAGCAGTTCTTC.

This clonotype turned up a few times. The rearrangement joins TRBV6-6 to TRBJ2-7, with TRBD2 as a possible D gene (6 bases). V gave up 4 bases and J gave up 0 bases, with 19 bases separating them. Germline lookup yields CDR1 MNHNY and CDR2 SVGAGI (reference sequence). There are 17 residues in the CDR3. In DNA form, the CDR3 reads TGTGCCAGCAGTTTTGGGGGGTCTAGGCAGGACTCCTACGAGCAGTACTTC. Translated, it gives CASSFGGSRQDSYEQYF.

The rearrangement joins TRBV10-3 to TRBJ2-1, with 8 bases fitting TRBD2. CDR3 length equals 16 residues. CDR1 is ENHRY and CDR2 is SYGVKD in the germline V gene. With 0 bases clipped from V and 5 bases from J, the junction kept 6 bases outside the gene matches. The CDR3 loop is CAISESTAGVNNEQFF. The CDR3 DNA is TGTGCCATCAGTGAGTCAACAGCGGGAGTCAACAATGAGCAGTTCTTC.

Comment on this clonotype: One junction end does not reproduce the germline sequence, and a read error may be involved. V is TRBV20-1 and J is TRBJ2-3; TRBD2 agrees at 9 bases. This CDR3 spans 14 amino acids. Looked up from germline, CDR1 is DFQATT and CDR2 is SNEGSKA (reference sequence). The CDR3 protein is CSARVASGTDAQYF. The DNA of the CDR3 is TGTAGTGCTAGGGTGGCTAGCGGGACAGATGCGCAGTATTTT.

The V gene is TRBV20-1, the J gene TRBJ1-2; D is unclear. The germline V and J ends were trimmed by 3 bases and 3 bases, with 14 bases remaining between them. Germline-derived CDR1 and CDR2 are DFQATT and SNEGSKA (reference sequence). The CDR3 consists of 14 residues. CDR3: CSASPTVAYYGYTF. The CDR3 nucleotides read TGCAGTGCTAGCCCGACGGTCGCTTACTATGGCTACACCTTC.

This clonotype has ten or more counts. This sequence joins TRBV29-1 and TRBJ2-5; D could derive from TRBD1 or TRBD2 (5 bases each). The V gene lost 5 bases and the J gene lost 7 bases, with 14 bases spanning the gap. CDR3 length equals 12 residues. Looked up from germline, CDR1 is SQVTM and CDR2 is ANQGSEA. The chain's CDR3 is CSVSSGPGTQYF. The CDR3 bases are TGCAGCGTTTCATCGGGACCAGGGACCCAGTACTTC.

Worth noting for this clonotype: A much bigger clone sits one base away, suggesting this may be a read error. The V gene is TRBV29-1, the J gene TRBJ2-1, with D possibly matching TRBD2 (5 bases). CDR1 is SQVTM and CDR2 is ANQGSEA in the germline V gene. The CDR3 runs 11 residues. Trimming removed 1 base from V and 10 bases from J, with 8 bases in between. CDR3 nucleotide sequence: TGCAGCGTTGAAGGGGAGTACGAGCAGTTCTTC. Its translation: CSVEGEYEQFF.

In this sample, this clonotype turned up many times. This sequence joins TRBV6-5 and TRBJ2-1, with 9 bases matching TRBD2. The germline V gene encodes CDR1 MNHEY and CDR2 SVGAGI. This CDR3 spans 15 amino acids. J gave up 2 bases and V 6 bases, and 5 bases lay outside the gene matches. The chain's CDR3 is CASRFRLAAYNEQFF. The CDR3 coding sequence is TGTGCCAGCAGATTTCGACTAGCGGCCTACAATGAGCAGTTCTTC.

A few counts support this clonotype. This chain joins TRBV9 and TRBJ2-7; no reliable D call. CDR1 is SGDLS, CDR2 YYNGEE, per germline. The CDR3 is made up of 12 amino acids. V was pared by 0 bases and J by 6 bases, with 7 bases between. CDR3 nucleotide sequence: TGTGCCAGCAGCGTAGCTGACCCCGAGCAGTACTTC. Its protein product is CASSVADPEQYF.

V and J are TRBV20-1 and TRBJ1-4; 8 bases match TRBD1. The CDR3 runs 15 residues. V trimming: 4 bases; J trimming: 6 bases; junction bases outside the gene matches: 10. Germline lookup yields CDR1 DFQATT and CDR2 SNEGSKA (reference sequence). This CDR3 is CSAKNPGGEDEKLFF. The CDR3, as DNA: TGCAGTGCTAAGAACCCAGGGGGCGAAGATGAAAAACTGTTTTTT.

This chain connects TRBV20-1 to TRBJ1-1; D is possibly TRBD1 (6 bases). Trimming shortened V by 2 bases and J by 1 base, and 11 bases separated the two germline ends. Germline-derived CDR1 and CDR2 are DFQATT and SNEGSKA (reference sequence). This CDR3 spans 14 amino acids. The CDR3 DNA reads as TGCAGTGCTAGATCGGGACACCCGAACACTGAAGCTTTCTTT. Its translation is CSARSGHPNTEAFF.

This clonotype appeared a few times. The chain links TRBV7-3 to TRBJ2-5; a possible D gene is TRBD2 (6 bases). This CDR3 is 15 amino acids long. Between the trimmed V and J ends, which lost 4 bases and 4 bases, there was a span of 16 bases. From germline, CDR1 is SGHTA and CDR2 FQGTGA. CDR3 sequence: CASSSTGGKGETQYF. The CDR3 nucleotides are TGTGCCAGCAGCTCCACCGGAGGGAAGGGAGAGACCCAGTACTTC. Supplemented by reference TRBV7-3 and TRBJ2-5, the full variable domain reads GAGVSQTPSNKVTEKGKYVELRCDPISGHTALYWYRQSLGQGPEFLIYFQGTGAADDSGLPNDRFFAVRPEGSVSTLKIQRTERGDSAVYLCASSSTGGKGETQYFGPGTRLLVL.

The rearrangement uses TRBV7-9 and TRBJ2-7; no firm D call. V lost 5 bases, J lost 9 bases, and 17 bases lay in between. Germline V CDR1 and CDR2: SEHNR, FQNEAQ (reference sequence). This CDR3 is built from 13 residues. Written as DNA, the CDR3 is TGTGCCAGCAGCCCCCGAAGCTCCTTTCGGCAGTACTTC. Translation gives CASSPRSSFRQYF.

Regarding this clonotype: Germline is not matched at one junction end, which may reflect a read error. This chain links TRBV5-1 with TRBJ1-1; TRBD1 is a possible D gene (6 bases). CDR1 and CDR2 (germline): SGHRS, YFSETQ. The CDR3 runs 14 residues. The CDR3, as DNA: TGCGCCGGCAGCAAACTACAGGGAGGGACTGAAGCTTTCTTT. This sequence encodes CAGSKLQGGTEAFF.

This clonotype appeared once. The junction and the germline gene differ at one end; a read error may be behind it. The chain couples TRBV5-1 to TRBJ1-2, with D possibly being TRBD1 (5 bases). The CDR3 consists of 13 residues. Germline loops: CDR1 SGHRS, CDR2 YFSETQ. Written as DNA, the CDR3 is TGCGCCAGCAGCTCGGACATTGCCTATGGCTACATCTTC. Translating it yields CASSSDIAYGYIF.

This clonotype was counted only a few times. The V and J genes are TRBV12-3 or TRBV12-4 and TRBJ1-4; D is unresolved. This CDR3 has 13 residues. Trimming removed 6 bases at V and 4 bases at J, with 9 bases between. In nucleotides, the CDR3 is TGTGCCAGCAGAGGCGGCCGTAATGAAAAACTGTTTTTT. It specifies CASRGGRNEKLFF.

In this sample, this clonotype turned up many times. The chain uses TRBV6-5 and TRBJ2-1; 7 bases align to TRBD2. The germline gives CDR1 MNHEY, CDR2 SVGAGI. The CDR3 is 13 amino acids. Germline trimming cut 7 bases from V and 6 bases from J; bases unmatched to any gene: 6. The CDR3 protein is CASISPGGNEQFF. CDR3 in DNA: TGTGCCAGCATTTCCCCGGGAGGCAATGAGCAGTTCTTC.

Written as DNA, the CDR3 is TGTGCCAGCAGCCATGAATCGGCGGGGAACTCCTACAATGAGCAGTTCTTC. This codes for CASSHESAGNSYNEQFF. V and J are TRBV3-1 and TRBJ2-1; possible D gene TRBD2, 6 bases. V lost 3 bases and J lost 0, with 15 bases in between. CDR3 length: 17 amino acids. Germline loops: CDR1 LGHDT, CDR2 YNNKEL (reference sequence).

The chain joins TRBV10-3 to TRBJ2-1; TRBD2 might be the D (6 bases). Germline assignment: CDR1 ENHRY and CDR2 SYGVKD. Trimming left V 11 bases short and J 6 bases short, with 20 bases between. The CDR3 is made up of 14 amino acids. The DNA of the CDR3 is TGTGCCTCCAACCCCCAGGGAGGCTTCAATGAGCAGTTCTTC. Translation gives CASNPQGGFNEQFF.

The chain links TRBV29-1 to TRBJ2-5; 8 nucleotides align to TRBD2. CDR3 length: 17 residues. The V gene's germline CDR1 is SQVTM and CDR2 ANQGSEA. Trimming removed 4 bases from V and 3 bases from J; junction bases left unmatched: 16. DNA for the CDR3: TGCAGCGTTGTCCCTGTGGGAGCGGGGGCCGGGGAAGAGACCCAGTACTTC. This codes for CSVVPVGAGAGEETQYF.

This sequence joins TRBV7-9 and TRBJ2-7; perhaps TRBD2 as D (6 bases). This CDR3 spans 14 amino acids. Germline V CDR1 and CDR2: SEHNR, FQNEAQ (reference sequence). V gave up 10 bases and J gave up 4 bases, with 20 bases separating them. The CDR3 here is CAISAAGSVYEQYF. The CDR3 region has the DNA TGTGCCATCTCAGCCGCGGGATCAGTGTACGAGCAGTACTTC.

This clonotype has a count of ten or more. The rearrangement links TRBV18 to TRBJ1-2; D remains ambiguous. Germline CDR1 KGHSH, CDR2 LQKENI. With 6 bases removed from V and 3 bases from J, the gap between germline ends came to 11 bases. This CDR3 comprises 13 residues. The CDR3 nucleotides are TGTGCCAGCTCCCCTGAAACGGACTATGGCTACACCTTC. Its protein product is CASSPETDYGYTF.